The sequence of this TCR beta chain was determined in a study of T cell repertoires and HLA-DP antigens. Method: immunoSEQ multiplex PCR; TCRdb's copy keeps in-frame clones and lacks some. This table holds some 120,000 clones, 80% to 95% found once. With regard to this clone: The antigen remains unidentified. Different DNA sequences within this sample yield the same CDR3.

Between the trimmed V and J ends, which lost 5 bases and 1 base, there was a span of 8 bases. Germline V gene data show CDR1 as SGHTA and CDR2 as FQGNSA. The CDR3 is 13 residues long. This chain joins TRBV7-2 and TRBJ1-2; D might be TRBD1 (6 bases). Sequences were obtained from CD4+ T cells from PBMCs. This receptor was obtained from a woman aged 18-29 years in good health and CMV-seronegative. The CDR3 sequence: CASSPDSNYGYTF. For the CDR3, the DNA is TGTGCCAGCAGCCCGGACAGTAACTATGGCTACACCTTC.